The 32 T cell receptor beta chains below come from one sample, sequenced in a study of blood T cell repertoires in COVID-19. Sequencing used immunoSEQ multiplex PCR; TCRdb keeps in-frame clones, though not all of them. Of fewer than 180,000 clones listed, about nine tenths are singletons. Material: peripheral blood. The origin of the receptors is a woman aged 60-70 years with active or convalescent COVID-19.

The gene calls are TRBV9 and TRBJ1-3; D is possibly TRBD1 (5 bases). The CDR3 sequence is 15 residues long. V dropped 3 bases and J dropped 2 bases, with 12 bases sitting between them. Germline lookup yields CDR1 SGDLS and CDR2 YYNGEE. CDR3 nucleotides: TGTGCCAGCAGCGCCTCAAAGACAGCTGGAAACACCATATATTTT. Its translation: CASSASKTAGNTIYF. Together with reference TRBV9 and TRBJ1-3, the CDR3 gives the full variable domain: DSGVTQTPKHLITATGQRVTLRCSPRSGDLSVYWYQQSLDQGLQFLIQYYNGEERAKGNILERFSAQQFPDLHSELNLSSLELGDSALYFCASSASKTAGNTIYFGEGSWLTVV.

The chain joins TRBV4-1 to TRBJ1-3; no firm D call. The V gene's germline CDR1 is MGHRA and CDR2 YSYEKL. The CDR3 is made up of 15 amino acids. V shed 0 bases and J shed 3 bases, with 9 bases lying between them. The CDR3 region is CASSQEFQNGNTIYF. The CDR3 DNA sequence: TGCGCCAGCAGCCAAGAATTCCAGAATGGAAACACCATATATTTT.

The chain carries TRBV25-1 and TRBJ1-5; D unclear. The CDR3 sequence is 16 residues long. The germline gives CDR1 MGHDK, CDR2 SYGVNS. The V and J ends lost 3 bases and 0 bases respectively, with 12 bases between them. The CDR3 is CASSDQVVRSNQPQHF. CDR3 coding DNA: TGTGCCAGCAGTGATCAGGTAGTCCGTAGCAATCAGCCCCAGCATTTT.

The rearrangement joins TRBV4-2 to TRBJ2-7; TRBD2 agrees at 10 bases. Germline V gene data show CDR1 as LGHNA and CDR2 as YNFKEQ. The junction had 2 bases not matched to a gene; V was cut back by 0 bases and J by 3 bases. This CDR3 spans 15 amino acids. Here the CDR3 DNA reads TGTGCCAGCAGCCAAGAACTAGCGGGGCACTACGAGCAGTACTTC. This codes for CASSQELAGHYEQYF.

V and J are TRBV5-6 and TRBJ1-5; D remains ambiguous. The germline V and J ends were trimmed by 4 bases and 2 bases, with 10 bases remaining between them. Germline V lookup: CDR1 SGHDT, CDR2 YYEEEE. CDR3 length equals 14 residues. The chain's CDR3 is CASSHASGNQPQHF. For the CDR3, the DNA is TGTGCCAGCAGCCACGCCTCGGGCAATCAGCCCCAGCATTTT. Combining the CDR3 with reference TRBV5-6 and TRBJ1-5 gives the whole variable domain DAGVTQSPTHLIKTRGQQVTLRCSPKSGHDTVSWYQQALGQGPQFIFQYYEEEERQRGNFPDRFSGHQFPNYSSELNVNALLLGDSALYLCASSHASGNQPQHFGDGTRLSIL.

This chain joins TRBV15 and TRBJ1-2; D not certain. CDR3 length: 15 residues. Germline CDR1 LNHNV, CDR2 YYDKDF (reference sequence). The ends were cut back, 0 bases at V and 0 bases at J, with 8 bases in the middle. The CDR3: CATSREGSSNYGYTF. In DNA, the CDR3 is TGTGCCACCAGCAGAGAGGGCAGTTCTAACTATGGCTACACCTTC.

DNA of the CDR3: TGTGCCAGCAGCAAAGCGGGGGACGGGAGCGGGGAGCTGTTTTTT. Protein product: CASSKAGDGSGELFF. The chain links TRBV7-3 to TRBJ2-2, with 8 positions matching TRBD2. After removal of 5 bases from V and 7 bases from J, the junction contained 9 bases not matched to a gene. This CDR3 is 15 amino acids long. CDR1 is SGHTA, CDR2 FQGTGA, per germline.

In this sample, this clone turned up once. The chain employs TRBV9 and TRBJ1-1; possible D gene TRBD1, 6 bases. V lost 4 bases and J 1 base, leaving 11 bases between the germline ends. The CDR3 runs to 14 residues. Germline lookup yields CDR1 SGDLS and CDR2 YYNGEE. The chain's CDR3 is CASSSLDRNTEAFF. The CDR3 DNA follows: TGTGCCAGCAGCTCTTTGGACAGGAACACTGAAGCTTTCTTT.

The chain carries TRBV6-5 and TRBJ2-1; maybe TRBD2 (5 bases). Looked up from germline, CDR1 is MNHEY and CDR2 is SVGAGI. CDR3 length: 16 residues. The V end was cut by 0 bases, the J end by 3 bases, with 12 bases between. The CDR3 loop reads CASSYSRAGDYNEQFF. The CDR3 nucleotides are TGTGCCAGCAGTTACTCGAGGGCCGGGGACTACAATGAGCAGTTCTTC.

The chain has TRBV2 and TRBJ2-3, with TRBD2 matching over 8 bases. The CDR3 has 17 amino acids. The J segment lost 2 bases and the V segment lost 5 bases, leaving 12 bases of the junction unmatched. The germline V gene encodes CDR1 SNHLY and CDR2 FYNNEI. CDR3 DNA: TGTGCCAGCAGTCAACCCTTAGCGGGGTCTTACACAGATACGCAGTATTTT. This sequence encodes CASSQPLAGSYTDTQYF.

The chain's CDR3 is CATSDLNSHNEQFF. CDR3 bases: TGTGCCACCAGTGATTTAAACAGCCACAATGAGCAGTTCTTC. This rearrangement joins TRBV24-1 to TRBJ2-1; no clear D. The V gene lost 1 base and the J gene lost 5 bases, with 8 bases spanning the gap. The CDR3 is 14 residues long. The germline gives CDR1 KGHDR, CDR2 SFDVKD.

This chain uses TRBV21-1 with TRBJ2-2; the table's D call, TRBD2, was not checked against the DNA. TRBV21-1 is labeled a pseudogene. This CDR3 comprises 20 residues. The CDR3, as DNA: TGTGCCAGCAGCATTGCTAATGTTGGACTAGCGGGGGGCGGCACCGGGGAGCTGTTTTTT. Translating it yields CASSIANVGLAGGGTGELFF.

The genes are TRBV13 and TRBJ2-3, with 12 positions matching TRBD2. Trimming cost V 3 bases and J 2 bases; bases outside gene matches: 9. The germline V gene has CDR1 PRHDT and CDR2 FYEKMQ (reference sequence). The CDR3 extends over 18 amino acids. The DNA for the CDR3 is TGTGCCAGCAGCTTCATACCCCTAGCGGGGGGGCCCACAGATACGCAGTATTTT. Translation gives CASSFIPLAGGPTDTQYF.

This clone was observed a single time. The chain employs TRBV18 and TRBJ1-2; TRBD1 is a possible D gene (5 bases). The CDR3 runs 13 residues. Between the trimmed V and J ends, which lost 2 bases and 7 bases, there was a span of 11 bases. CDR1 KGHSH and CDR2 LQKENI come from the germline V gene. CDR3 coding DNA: TGTGCCAGCTCACCAGGGGGGAAGAGTGGCTACACCTTC. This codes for CASSPGGKSGYTF.

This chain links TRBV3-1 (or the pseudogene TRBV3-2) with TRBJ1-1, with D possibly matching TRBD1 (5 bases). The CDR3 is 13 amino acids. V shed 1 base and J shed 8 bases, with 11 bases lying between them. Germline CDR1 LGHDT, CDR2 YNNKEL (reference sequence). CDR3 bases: TGTGCCAGCAGCCAAGTCATCAGGGCCGAAGCTTTCTTT. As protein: CASSQVIRAEAFF.

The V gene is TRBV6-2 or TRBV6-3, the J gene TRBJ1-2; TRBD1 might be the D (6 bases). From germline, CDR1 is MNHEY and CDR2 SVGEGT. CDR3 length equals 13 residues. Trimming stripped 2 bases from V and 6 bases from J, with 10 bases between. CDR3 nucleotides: TGTGCCAGCAGTTACCAGGGGCAAGATGGCTACACCTTC. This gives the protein CASSYQGQDGYTF.

The CDR3 DNA sequence: TGTGCCAGTAGTATTGGGTCCGGGTACAACATTCAGTACTTC. Its translation is CASSIGSGYNIQYF. This chain joins TRBV19 and TRBJ2-4; no clear D gene. V was shortened by 3 bases and J by 7 bases, with 13 bases between the two germline ends. This CDR3 has 14 amino acids. Germline CDR1 and CDR2: LNHDA and SQIVND (reference sequence).

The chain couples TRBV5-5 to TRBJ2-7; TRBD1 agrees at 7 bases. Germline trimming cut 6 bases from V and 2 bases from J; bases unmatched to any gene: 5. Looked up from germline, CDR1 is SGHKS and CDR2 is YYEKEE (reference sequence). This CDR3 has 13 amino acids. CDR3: CASTRDRPYEQYF. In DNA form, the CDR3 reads TGTGCCAGCACCAGGGACAGACCCTACGAGCAGTACTTC.

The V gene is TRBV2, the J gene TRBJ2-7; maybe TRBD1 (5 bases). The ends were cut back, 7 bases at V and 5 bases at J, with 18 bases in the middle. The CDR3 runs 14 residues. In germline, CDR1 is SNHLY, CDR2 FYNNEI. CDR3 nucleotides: TGTGCCAGCACCCCGAGTGGGGCGAGCCACGAGCAGTACTTC. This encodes CASTPSGASHEQYF.

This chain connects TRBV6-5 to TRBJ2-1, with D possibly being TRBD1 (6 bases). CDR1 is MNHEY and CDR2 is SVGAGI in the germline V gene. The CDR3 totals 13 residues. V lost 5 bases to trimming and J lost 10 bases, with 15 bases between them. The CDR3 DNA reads TGTGCCAGCAGTCCCCAGGGGAACGGCGAGCAGTTCTTC. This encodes CASSPQGNGEQFF.

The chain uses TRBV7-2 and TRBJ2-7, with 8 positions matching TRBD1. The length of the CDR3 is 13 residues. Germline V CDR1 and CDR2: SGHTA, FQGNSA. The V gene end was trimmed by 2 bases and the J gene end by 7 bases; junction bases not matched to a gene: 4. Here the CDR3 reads CASSLLQGDEQYF. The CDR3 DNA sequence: TGTGCCAGCAGCTTACTACAGGGGGATGAGCAGTACTTC.

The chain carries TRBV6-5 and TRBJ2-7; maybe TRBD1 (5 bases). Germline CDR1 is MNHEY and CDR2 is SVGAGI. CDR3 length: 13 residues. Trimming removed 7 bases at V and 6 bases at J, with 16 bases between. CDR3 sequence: CASTQGAGSEQYF. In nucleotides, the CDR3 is TGTGCCAGCACCCAAGGAGCAGGGTCCGAGCAGTACTTC.

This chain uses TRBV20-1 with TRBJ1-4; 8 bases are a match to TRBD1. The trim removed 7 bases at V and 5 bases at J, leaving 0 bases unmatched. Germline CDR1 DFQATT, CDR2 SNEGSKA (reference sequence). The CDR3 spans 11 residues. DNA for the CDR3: TGCAGTGGACAGGGGAATGAAAAACTGTTTTTT. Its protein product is CSGQGNEKLFF.

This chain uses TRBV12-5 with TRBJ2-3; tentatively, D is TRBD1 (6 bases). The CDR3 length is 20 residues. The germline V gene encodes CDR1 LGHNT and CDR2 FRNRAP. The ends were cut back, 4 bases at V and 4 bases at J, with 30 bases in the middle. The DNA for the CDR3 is TGTGCTAGTGGTTCGTGGACAGCGATCGGACTTCTCCAAGGGCCAGATACGCAGTATTTT. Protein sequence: CASGSWTAIGLLQGPDTQYF.

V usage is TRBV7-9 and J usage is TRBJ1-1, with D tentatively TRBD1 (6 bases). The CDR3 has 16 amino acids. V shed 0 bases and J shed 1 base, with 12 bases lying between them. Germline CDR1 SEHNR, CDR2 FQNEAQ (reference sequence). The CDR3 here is CASSLARDTSNTEAFF. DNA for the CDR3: TGTGCCAGCAGCTTAGCCCGGGACACCTCGAACACTGAAGCTTTCTTT.

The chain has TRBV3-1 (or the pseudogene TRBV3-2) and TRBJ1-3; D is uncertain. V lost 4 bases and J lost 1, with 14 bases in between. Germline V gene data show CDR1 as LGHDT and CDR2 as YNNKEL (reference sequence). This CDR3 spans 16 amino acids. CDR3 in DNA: TGTGCCAGCAGCCTTATGGGAGGGCCTTCTGGAAACACCATATATTTT. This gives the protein CASSLMGGPSGNTIYF.

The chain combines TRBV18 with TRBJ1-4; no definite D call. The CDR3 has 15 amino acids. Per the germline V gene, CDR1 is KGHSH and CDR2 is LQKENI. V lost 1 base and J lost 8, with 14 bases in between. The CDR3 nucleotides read TGTGCCAGCTCACCACGGCTCGGGGAGCAGGAAAAACTGTTTTTT. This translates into CASSPRLGEQEKLFF.

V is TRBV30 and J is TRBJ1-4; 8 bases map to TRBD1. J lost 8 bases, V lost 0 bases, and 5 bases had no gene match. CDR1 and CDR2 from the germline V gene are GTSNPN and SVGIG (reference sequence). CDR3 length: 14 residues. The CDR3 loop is CAWSVPGGYEKLFF. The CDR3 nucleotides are TGTGCCTGGAGTGTACCAGGGGGCTACGAAAAACTGTTTTTT.

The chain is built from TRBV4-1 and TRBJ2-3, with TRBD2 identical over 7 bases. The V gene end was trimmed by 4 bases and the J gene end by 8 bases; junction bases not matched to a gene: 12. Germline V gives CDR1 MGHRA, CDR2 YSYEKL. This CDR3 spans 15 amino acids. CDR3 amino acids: CASSRTRTQSITQYF. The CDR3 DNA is TGCGCCAGCAGCCGGACTAGAACCCAAAGCATTACGCAGTATTTT.

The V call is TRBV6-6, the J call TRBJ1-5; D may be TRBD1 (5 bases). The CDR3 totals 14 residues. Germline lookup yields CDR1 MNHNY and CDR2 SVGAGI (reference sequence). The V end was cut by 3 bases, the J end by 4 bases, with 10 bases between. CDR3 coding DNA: TGTGCCAGCAGTTATCCGGAGGGGAATCAGCCCCAGCATTTT. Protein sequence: CASSYPEGNQPQHF.

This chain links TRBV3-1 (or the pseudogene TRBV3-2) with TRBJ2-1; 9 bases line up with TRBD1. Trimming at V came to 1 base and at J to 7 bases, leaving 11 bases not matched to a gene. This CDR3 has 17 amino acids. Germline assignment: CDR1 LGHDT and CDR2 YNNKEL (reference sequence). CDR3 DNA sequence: TGTGCCAGCAGCCAAGGAATCAGGACAGGGGATTCGAATGAGCAGTTCTTC. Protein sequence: CASSQGIRTGDSNEQFF.

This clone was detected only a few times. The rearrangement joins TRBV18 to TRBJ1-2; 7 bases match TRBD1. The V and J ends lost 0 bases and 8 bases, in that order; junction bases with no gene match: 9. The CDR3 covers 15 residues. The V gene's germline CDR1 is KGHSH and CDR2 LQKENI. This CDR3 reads CASSPPGQRGDGYTF. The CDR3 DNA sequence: TGTGCCAGCTCACCACCGGGACAGAGGGGAGACGGCTACACCTTC.